The 18 T cell receptor beta chains given below trace back to one sample, sequenced in a study of blood T cell repertoires in COVID-19 (dated by TCRdb to the early 2020s). The library was generated by the immunoSEQ multiplex PCR assay. Drawn from immuneACCESS, this table holds only the in-frame rearrangements with V and J called that TCRdb kept. Clones are partly lost; checked studies trace under half to an unresolved V gene and leave the rest unexplained. This sample gives roughly 190,000 clones in total; around 88% of them show up just once. In total, the top ten clones hold roughly 2.9% of the sample. Material for sequencing was peripheral blood. These TCRs come from a man aged 50-59 years with active or convalescent COVID-19.

The chain recombines TRBV12-3 or TRBV12-4 with TRBJ1-1; D not resolved. The ends were cut back, 4 bases at V and 10 bases at J, with 10 bases in the middle. This CDR3 is built from 11 residues. The CDR3 DNA reads as TGTGCCAGCAGTTCCCTGGAGGGAGCTTTCTTT. Protein sequence: CASSSLEGAFF.

This clone was counted only a few times. The gene calls are TRBV25-1 and TRBJ1-2; D gene uncertain. Germline CDR1 and CDR2: MGHDK and SYGVNS. This CDR3 is 13 amino acids long. Between the trimmed V and J ends, which lost 2 bases and 2 bases, there was a span of 6 bases. The DNA for the CDR3 is TGTGCCAGCAGTGAACAGGCAAACTATGGCTACACCTTC. Its protein is CASSEQANYGYTF.

This clone was detected only once. This sequence joins TRBV27 and TRBJ1-1; no clear D. The V end lost 5 bases, the J end lost 4 bases, and 11 bases lay between the germline ends. The CDR3 is 13 amino acids. Germline CDR1 and CDR2: MNHEY and SMNVEV (reference sequence). The DNA for the CDR3 is TGTGCCAGCAGTCCCCGCGGCTTCACTGAAGCTTTCTTT. This encodes CASSPRGFTEAFF.

This clone is a singleton in its sample. The rearrangement joins TRBV10-2 to TRBJ2-7; D is unresolved. Germline-derived CDR1 and CDR2 are WSHSY and SAAADI. CDR3 length: 13 residues. Deletions cut 10 bases from V and 0 bases from J, with 13 bases between. The DNA for the CDR3 is TGCGCCACCTTTGATGAGAGCTCCTACGAGCAGTACTTC. Translation gives CATFDESSYEQYF.

The chain has TRBV10-2 and TRBJ2-5; 11 bases are shared with TRBD2. CDR1 is WSHSY and CDR2 is SAAADI in the germline V gene. With 7 bases clipped from V and 5 bases from J, the junction kept 6 bases outside the gene matches. The CDR3 has 14 amino acids. CDR3 amino acids: CASKVAGGPETQYF. In nucleotides, the CDR3 is TGCGCCAGCAAGGTAGCGGGAGGGCCGGAGACCCAGTACTTC.

This chain joins TRBV30 and TRBJ2-7, with TRBD1 matching 9 bases. After removal of 0 bases from V and 4 bases from J, the junction contained 7 bases not matched to a gene. Germline V gene lookup returns CDR1 GTSNPN and CDR2 SVGIG (reference sequence). The CDR3 length is 15 residues. This chain's CDR3 is CAWSVLWDREYEQYF. As DNA, the CDR3 is TGTGCCTGGAGTGTTCTTTGGGACAGGGAGTACGAGCAGTACTTC.

This chain links TRBV6-6 with TRBJ1-5; 9 positions agree with TRBD1. V shed 5 bases and J 1 base; nucleotides not matched to a gene: 9. Germline V gene data show CDR1 as MNHNY and CDR2 as SVGAGI (reference sequence). The CDR3 totals 17 residues. The CDR3 coding sequence is TGTGCCAGCAGTCCGAGGGGGACAGGGAGGAGCAATCAGCCCCAGCATTTT. This sequence encodes CASSPRGTGRSNQPQHF.

The rearrangement uses TRBV5-4 and TRBJ2-1, with 12 bases identical to TRBD2. Germline CDR1 is SGHNT and CDR2 is YYREEE (reference sequence). CDR3 length equals 15 residues. V lost 4 bases and J lost 10; bases outside the gene matches: 9. The CDR3 region has the DNA TGTGCCAGCAGCGTAGAGGGACTAGCGGGTGGAGAGCAGTTCTTC. Its translation is CASSVEGLAGGEQFF.

The rearrangement uses TRBV30 and TRBJ1-5; TRBD1 aligns across 9 bases. The CDR3 has 15 amino acids. The V gene's germline CDR1 is GTSNPN and CDR2 SVGIG (reference sequence). J gave up 7 bases and V 3 bases, and 10 bases lay outside the gene matches. CDR3 amino acids: CAWSVPQGARQPQHF. In DNA, the CDR3 is TGTGCCTGGAGCGTCCCACAGGGGGCACGGCAGCCCCAGCATTTT.

The CDR3 DNA sequence: TGTGCCAGCAGCAAAAGAACCGCCAGGAACATGGAGACCCAGTACTTC. Residues: CASSKRTARNMETQYF. The chain is built from TRBV21-1 and TRBJ2-5; TRBD1 is taken as the D call from the table, unchecked against the DNA. TRBV21-1 is a pseudogene locus. The CDR3 has 16 amino acids.

V is TRBV9 and J is TRBJ2-1; weak D call: TRBD2 (5 bases). This CDR3 spans 16 amino acids. CDR1 is SGDLS and CDR2 is YYNGEE in the germline V gene. V lost 3 bases to trimming and J lost 0 bases, with 13 bases between them. The CDR3 DNA is TGTGCCAGCAGCGCCCGCGCGAGGGACTCCTACAATGAGCAGTTCTTC. Its translation is CASSARARDSYNEQFF.

This chain uses TRBV20-1 with TRBJ1-6; no firm D call. Germline V lookup: CDR1 DFQATT, CDR2 SNEGSKA (reference sequence). This CDR3 comprises 15 residues. V dropped 3 bases and J dropped 0 bases, with 9 bases sitting between them. The CDR3 DNA follows: TGCAGTGCTAGTGCCCGGAGCTCCTATAATTCACCCCTCCACTTT. Amino acid sequence: CSASARSSYNSPLHF.

This clone was recorded once. The rearrangement links TRBV7-9 to TRBJ2-1; 9 positions agree with TRBD2. This CDR3 region has 16 residues. Germline V CDR1 and CDR2: SEHNR, FQNEAQ (reference sequence). The V segment lost 9 bases and the J segment 4 bases; nucleotides outside the gene matches: 13. CDR3 bases: TGTGCCAGTTCACTGGCGGGAGGGCGGGCTTACAATGAGCAGTTCTTC. It yields the protein CASSLAGGRAYNEQFF.

The rearrangement uses TRBV3-1 (or the pseudogene TRBV3-2) and TRBJ1-3; TRBD1 might be the D (5 bases). Trimming pared 10 bases from V and 2 bases from J, leaving 15 bases between. Germline assignment: CDR1 LGHDT and CDR2 YNNKEL (reference sequence). The CDR3 has 14 residues. The CDR3 nucleotides read TGTGCCACCGGATGGGCAGGGACTGGAAACACCATATATTTT. This gives the protein CATGWAGTGNTIYF.

This clone was counted once. The chain employs TRBV19 and TRBJ1-5, with TRBD1 as a possible D gene (5 bases). CDR1 is LNHDA, CDR2 SQIVND, per germline (reference sequence). Trimming pared 5 bases from V and 2 bases from J, leaving 16 bases between. The CDR3 is 16 residues long. The CDR3 DNA reads as TGTGCCAGTAGTTCCAGACAGACTGGGGGCAATCAGCCCCAGCATTTT. It translates to CASSSRQTGGNQPQHF.

The chain combines TRBV18 with TRBJ1-2; TRBD1 matches at 10 bases. Germline lookup yields CDR1 KGHSH and CDR2 LQKENI. Trimming at V came to 3 bases and at J to 0 bases, leaving 1 base not matched to a gene. The CDR3 has 15 amino acids. The CDR3 sequence: CASSPGTGANYGYTF. The CDR3, as DNA: TGTGCCAGCTCACCTGGGACAGGGGCTAACTATGGCTACACCTTC.

The rearrangement links TRBV6-5 to TRBJ1-2; 7 bases align to TRBD1. The CDR3 spans 14 residues. Germline CDR1 and CDR2: MNHEY and SVGAGI. Trimming took 2 bases from V and 5 from J; bases not matched to a gene: 5. The CDR3 here is CASSYLTGWYGYTF. The CDR3 nucleotides read TGTGCCAGCAGTTACCTGACAGGGTGGTATGGCTACACCTTC.

The chain carries TRBV7-9 and TRBJ1-1; D uncertain. In germline, CDR1 is SEHNR, CDR2 FQNEAQ (reference sequence). The V end was cut by 2 bases, the J end by 1 base, with 14 bases between. CDR3 length equals 16 residues. The CDR3 DNA reads as TGTGCCAGCAGCTTATACCCACGTGGGAGGAACACTGAAGCTTTCTTT. Encoded protein: CASSLYPRGRNTEAFF.